The T cell receptor beta chain described here comes from a study of cytomegalovirus exposure and HLA in healthy donors. Trimming took 1 base from V and 5 from J, leaving 15 bases between them. The CDR3 loop spans 15 amino acids. CDR1 is LNHNV and CDR2 is YYDKDF in the germline V gene (reference sequence). Study-wide points: A later analysis found that most CMV-associated TCR beta chains appeared HLA-restricted. Reportedly, TCR beta sequences accurately predicted HLA-A and HLA-B alleles in most subjects. TCR beta V- and J-gene trimming, according to a later analysis, was linked to a missense DCLRE1C variant.

PCR amplification relied on 60 Vbeta primers (plus 13 Jbeta primers). Method: immunoSEQ multiplex PCR; TCRdb's copy keeps in-frame clones and lacks some. The table includes under 200,000 clones, roughly 80% detected once. Only one count was recorded for this clone. Antigen: not known. J is TRBJ2-7 and V is TRBV15, with D maybe TRBD1 (6 bases). This clonotype originated in a male donor in good health and CMV-seropositive. Sequencing was performed on PBMCs. This CDR3 reads CATSRVLQGSHEQYF. CDR3 DNA: TGTGCCACCAGCAGAGTTTTACAGGGATCCCACGAGCAGTACTTC.